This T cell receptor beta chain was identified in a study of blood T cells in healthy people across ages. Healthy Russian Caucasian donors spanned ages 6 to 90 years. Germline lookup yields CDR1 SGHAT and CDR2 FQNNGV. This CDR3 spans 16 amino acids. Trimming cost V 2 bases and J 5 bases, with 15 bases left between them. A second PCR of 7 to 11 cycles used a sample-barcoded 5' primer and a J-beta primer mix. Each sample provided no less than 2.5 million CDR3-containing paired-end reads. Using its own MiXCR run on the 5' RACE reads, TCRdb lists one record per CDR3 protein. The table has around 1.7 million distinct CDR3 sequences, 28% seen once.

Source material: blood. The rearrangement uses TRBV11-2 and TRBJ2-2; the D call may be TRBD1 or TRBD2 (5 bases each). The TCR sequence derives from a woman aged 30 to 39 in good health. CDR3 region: CASSLSGDASTGELFF. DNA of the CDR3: TGTGCCAGCAGCTTATCCGGGGACGCATCAACCGGGGAGCTGTTTTTT.